This T cell receptor (beta chain) was recovered during a study of OX40 agonist ivuxolimab in advanced cancers. Whole-study context: The study enrolled dose-escalation patients with hepatocellular carcinoma, melanoma, renal cell or head and neck cancer.

The assay was immunoSEQ multiplex PCR, and TCRdb's table has in-frame clones only and misses some. This sample has about 76,000 clones, with 65% to 90% found just once. Germline trimming cut 2 bases from V and 7 bases from J; bases unmatched to any gene: 7. The CDR3 covers 16 residues. The germline CDR1 and CDR2 sequences are SGHRS and YFSETQ. This specimen was CD4+ or CD8+ T cells sorted from blood, taken in a trial of the OX40 agonist ivuxolimab. V gene TRBV5-1 combines with J gene TRBJ1-4; 11 nucleotides line up with TRBD1. The sequence was collected from an adult with an advanced solid tumor such as melanoma, head and neck, liver or kidney cancer. The CDR3 nucleotides are TGCGCCAGCAGCTTCTCCGTGGGACAGGGGGGTGAAAAACTGTTTTTT. Its translation is CASSFSVGQGGEKLFF. Together with reference TRBV5-1 and TRBJ1-4, the CDR3 gives the full variable domain: KAGVTQTPRYLIKTRGQQVTLSCSPISGHRSVSWYQQTPGQGLQFLFEYFSETQRNKGNFPGRFSGRQFSNSRSEMNVSTLELGDSALYLCASSFSVGQGGEKLFFGSGTQLSVL.